The 24 T cell receptor beta chains reported below all come from one sample, sequenced in a study of T cell changes during pregnancy in multiple sclerosis. Profiled with immunoSEQ multiplex PCR; TCRdb holds only in-frame clones, not every one. The sample consists of over 45,000 clones, approximately 92% of them appearing once. Here the sequenced sample was CD4+ T cells from peripheral blood mononuclear cells, taken in the second trimester of pregnancy. These receptor sequences come from a female donor in good health, enrolled as a control in a pregnancy study.

This rearrangement joins TRBV30 to TRBJ1-5, with D hard to call. V lost 1 base to trimming and J lost 4 bases, with 8 bases between them. Germline V gene data show CDR1 as GTSNPN and CDR2 as SVGIG (reference sequence). The CDR3 contains 13 residues. The CDR3 sequence: CAWSAQINQPQHF. DNA for the CDR3: TGTGCCTGGAGTGCACAGATAAATCAGCCCCAGCATTTT. Complete variable domain (other parts from reference TRBV30 and TRBJ1-5): SQTIHQWPATLVQPVGSPLSLECTVEGTSNPNLYWYRQAAGRGLQLLFYSVGIGQISSEVPQNLSASRPQDRQFILSSKKLLLSDSGFYLCAWSAQINQPQHFGDGTRLSIL.

V and J are TRBV28 and TRBJ2-5, with 13 bases matching TRBD2. CDR3 length: 15 amino acids. CDR1 and CDR2 (germline): MDHEN, SYDVKM. V was clipped by 4 bases and J by 5 bases; unmatched bases: 4. DNA for the CDR3: TGTGCCAGCAGTTCGGGACTAGCGGGGACCGAGACCCAGTACTTC. Residues: CASSSGLAGTETQYF.

The rearrangement links TRBV27 to TRBJ2-5; a possible D gene is TRBD2 (5 bases). TRBJ2-7 matches the DNA end more closely, so the J call is doubtful. This CDR3 contains 13 residues. CDR1 MNHEY and CDR2 SMNVEV come from the germline V gene (reference sequence). The CDR3 bases are TGTGCCAGCAGTCTTAACCGGGGTTACGAGCAGTACTTC. Amino acids: CASSLNRGYEQYF.

V usage is TRBV11-3 and J usage is TRBJ2-7; 8 nucleotides line up with TRBD2. The germline V gene has CDR1 SGHNT and CDR2 YENEEA. Losses at the gene ends were 5 bases for V and 0 bases for J; bases not matched to a gene: 9. There are 16 residues in the CDR3. Here the CDR3 DNA reads TGTGCCAGCAGCCGGGGGGGTCCAGTGTCCTCCTACGAGCAGTACTTC. It translates to CASSRGGPVSSYEQYF.

The chain carries TRBV6-1 and TRBJ1-6; possibly TRBD1 for D (6 bases). Looked up from germline, CDR1 is MNHNS and CDR2 is SASEGT. V was clipped by 1 base and J by 3 bases, with 10 bases between them. The CDR3 has 16 residues. In DNA, the CDR3 is TGTGCCAGCAGTGAAGACTTGGGACACTATAATTCACCCCTCCACTTT. Translation gives CASSEDLGHYNSPLHF.

This clone occurred once. The chain joins TRBV5-4 to TRBJ2-7; D call uncertain. The V gene lost 2 bases and the J gene lost 5 bases, with 17 bases spanning the gap. CDR1 and CDR2 (germline): SGHNT, YYREEE (reference sequence). There are 15 residues in the CDR3. CDR3 nucleotide sequence: TGTGCCAGCAGCTTCTCCCCCGAGCAATCCAACGAGCAGTACTTC. Translating it yields CASSFSPEQSNEQYF.

The gene calls are TRBV10-3 and TRBJ1-6; D unresolved. Germline lookup yields CDR1 ENHRY and CDR2 SYGVKD. Deletions cut 0 bases from V and 8 bases from J, with 8 bases between. The CDR3 totals 14 residues. This CDR3 reads CAISESTRDSPLHF. Here the CDR3 DNA reads TGTGCCATCAGTGAGTCGACTCGGGATTCACCCCTCCACTTT.

The chain joins TRBV12-5 to TRBJ2-1; weak D call: TRBD2 (5 bases). Trimming took off 1 base at V and 4 bases at J, with 8 bases between the two ends. The CDR3 is made up of 14 amino acids. Germline CDR1 reads LGHNT; CDR2 reads FRNRAP. This CDR3 reads CASGLGLTYNEQFF. The CDR3 nucleotides are TGTGCTAGTGGTTTGGGACTAACTTACAATGAGCAGTTCTTC. The full variable domain, with the rest looked up from reference TRBV12-5 and TRBJ2-1, is DARVTQTPRHKVTEMGQEVTMRCQPILGHNTVFWYRQTMMQGLELLAYFRNRAPLDDSGMPKDRFSAEMPDATLATLKIQPSEPRDSAVYFCASGLGLTYNEQFFGPGTRLTVL.

The chain links TRBV14 to TRBJ1-1; TRBD1 might be the D (5 bases). There are 14 residues in the CDR3. Trimming pared 1 base from V and 5 bases from J, leaving 11 bases between. The V gene's germline CDR1 is SGHDN and CDR2 FVKESK. The CDR3 protein is CASSQVQGNTEAFF. In DNA, the CDR3 is TGTGCCAGCAGCCAAGTCCAGGGAAATACTGAAGCTTTCTTT.

J is TRBJ2-2 and V is TRBV5-1; D might be TRBD1 (5 bases). Trimming stripped 0 bases from V and 5 bases from J, with 11 bases between. CDR3 size: 15 residues. Germline loops: CDR1 SGHRS, CDR2 YFSETQ. The DNA of the CDR3 is TGCGCCAGCAGCTTGGTGGACACAAAAACCGGGGAGCTGTTTTTT. Protein product: CASSLVDTKTGELFF.

CDR3 amino acids: CASSVGGGPQETQYF. Here the CDR3 DNA reads TGTGCCAGCAGCGTAGGGGGAGGGCCCCAAGAGACCCAGTACTTC. This chain connects TRBV9 to TRBJ2-5; 7 bases map to TRBD2. This CDR3 region has 15 residues. Germline CDR1 is SGDLS and CDR2 is YYNGEE. Trimming took 0 bases from V and 1 from J; bases not matched to a gene: 3.

The chain is built from TRBV4-1 and TRBJ1-2; a possible D gene is TRBD1 (5 bases). V was shortened by 4 bases and J by 4 bases, with 16 bases between the two germline ends. This CDR3 has 15 amino acids. Looked up from germline, CDR1 is MGHRA and CDR2 is YSYEKL. CDR3 in DNA: TGCGCCAGCAGCCCTCGGGGGGGAATTGGCTATGGCTACACCTTC. It yields the protein CASSPRGGIGYGYTF.

This clone was observed a handful of times. V is TRBV10-3 and J is TRBJ1-1; a possible D gene is TRBD1 (5 bases). V was shortened by 6 bases and J by 4 bases, with 15 bases between the two germline ends. This CDR3 has 14 amino acids. From germline, CDR1 is ENHRY and CDR2 SYGVKD. This CDR3 is CAIRPGKGGTEAFF. The DNA for the CDR3 is TGTGCCATCAGACCAGGGAAAGGTGGCACTGAAGCTTTCTTT.

V usage is TRBV5-1 and J usage is TRBJ2-5, with 10 nucleotides matching TRBD2. This CDR3 is 16 amino acids long. Trimming removed 0 bases from V and 5 bases from J; junction bases left unmatched: 7. Germline CDR1 SGHRS, CDR2 YFSETQ. This CDR3 reads CASSLAVAGGHETQYF. The CDR3 nucleotides are TGCGCCAGCAGCTTGGCGGTAGCGGGAGGTCATGAGACCCAGTACTTC.

J is TRBJ1-4 and V is TRBV6-1, with 8 bases lining up with TRBD1. This CDR3 region has 14 residues. Unmatched junction bases numbered 6, after V lost 7 bases and J lost 5 bases. Per germline, CDR1 MNHNS and CDR2 SASEGT. CDR3 in amino acids: CASTRQGRNEKLFF. The CDR3 DNA sequence: TGTGCCAGCACCAGACAGGGGAGGAATGAAAAACTGTTTTTT.

The chain uses TRBV27 and TRBJ2-1; 10 bases align to TRBD2. Germline V CDR1 and CDR2: MNHEY, SMNVEV (reference sequence). The CDR3 is 16 amino acids. The V gene end was trimmed by 6 bases and the J gene end by 2 bases; junction bases not matched to a gene: 7. The CDR3 region is CASRDPSGRAYNEQFF. The CDR3 DNA follows: TGTGCCAGCAGAGACCCGAGCGGGAGGGCCTACAATGAGCAGTTCTTC.

The DNA of the CDR3 is TGTGCCAGCAGCCCAGAGCCAGGGTTGTTGCATTTT. Its translation: CASSPEPGLLHF. V gene TRBV28 combines with J gene TRBJ1-5, with a weak D call TRBD1 (5 bases). The germline gives CDR1 MDHEN, CDR2 SYDVKM. The CDR3 is made up of 12 amino acids. Trimming took 6 bases from V and 15 from J, leaving 18 bases between them.

This sequence joins TRBV11-2 and TRBJ2-7; 7 positions agree with TRBD2. The germline V gene encodes CDR1 SGHAT and CDR2 FQNNGV. The V gene end was trimmed by 1 base and the J gene end by 6 bases; junction bases not matched to a gene: 6. The CDR3 runs 14 residues. CDR3 DNA sequence: TGTGCCAGCAGCTTAGGAGGAGCTAGCGGCGAGCAGTACTTC. Translated: CASSLGGASGEQYF.

This chain joins TRBV7-9 and TRBJ2-3, with D unresolved. The CDR3 covers 14 residues. Trimming pared 3 bases from V and 6 bases from J, leaving 13 bases between. CDR1 and CDR2 from the germline V gene are SEHNR and FQNEAQ (reference sequence). The CDR3 sequence: CASSFESVPDTQYF. CDR3 in DNA: TGTGCCAGCAGCTTCGAATCAGTCCCTGATACGCAGTATTTT.

This clone was detected only once. The chain is built from TRBV5-1 and TRBJ1-4; tentative D call: TRBD1 (5 bases). Trimming pared 4 bases from V and 5 bases from J, leaving 18 bases between. CDR3 length: 16 residues. Germline V CDR1 and CDR2: SGHRS, YFSETQ. This chain's CDR3 is CASSPLGQGLNEKLFF. The CDR3 region has the DNA TGCGCCAGCAGCCCCTTGGGTCAGGGCCTGAATGAAAAACTGTTTTTT.

This chain links TRBV5-1 with TRBJ2-1; D is possibly TRBD1 (6 bases). V was pared by 4 bases and J by 3 bases, with 14 bases between. The germline gives CDR1 SGHRS, CDR2 YFSETQ. The CDR3 is made up of 15 amino acids. The CDR3 here is CASSLAGTFYNEQFF. CDR3 in DNA: TGCGCCAGCAGCCTTGCCGGGACATTCTACAATGAGCAGTTCTTC.

This chain connects TRBV29-1 to TRBJ2-3; 7 bases are a match to TRBD2. Germline V lookup: CDR1 SQVTM, CDR2 ANQGSEA. V was clipped by 3 bases and J by 2 bases; unmatched bases: 5. CDR3 length: 14 residues. The CDR3 DNA is TGCAGCGTTGACCGCGGGGGACCCACAGATACGCAGTATTTT. Translation gives CSVDRGGPTDTQYF.

The V call is TRBV4-3, the J call TRBJ1-4, with D perhaps TRBD1 (6 bases). Deletions cut 1 base from V and 3 bases from J, with 9 bases between. The germline V gene has CDR1 LGHNA and CDR2 YSLEER. The CDR3 sequence is 15 residues long. Here the CDR3 reads CASSQGGHPNEKLFF. In DNA, the CDR3 is TGCGCCAGCAGCCAAGGGGGGCATCCTAATGAAAAACTGTTTTTT.

This chain connects TRBV5-6 to TRBJ2-7; D remains ambiguous. Germline V CDR1 and CDR2: SGHDT, YYEEEE. The CDR3 sequence is 13 residues long. V gave up 2 bases and J gave up 2 bases, with 8 bases separating them. CDR3 region: CASSFGSAYEQYF. For the CDR3, the DNA is TGTGCCAGCAGCTTCGGCAGCGCCTACGAGCAGTACTTC.